This entry lists 30 T cell receptor beta chains sequenced from one sample in a study of blood T cell repertoires in COVID-19. The data were produced by immunoSEQ multiplex PCR, yet TCRdb's version contains in-frame clones alone and is incomplete. The sample contains about 270,000 clones, 82% of which appear only once. Sequenced input: peripheral blood. The receptors here all came from a woman aged 18-29 years with acute or convalescent COVID-19.

The chain couples TRBV28 to TRBJ1-1; perhaps TRBD1 as D (6 bases). CDR1 is MDHEN, CDR2 SYDVKM, per germline. V was clipped by 4 bases and J by 4 bases, with 16 bases between them. CDR3 length equals 15 residues. The CDR3 loop reads CASSSPQGFSTEAFF. DNA of the CDR3: TGTGCCAGCAGTTCCCCACAGGGTTTCAGCACTGAAGCTTTCTTT.

The genes are TRBV5-1 and TRBJ2-1, with 10 bases that match TRBD2. V shed 3 bases and J 8 bases; nucleotides not matched to a gene: 17. This CDR3 region has 18 residues. The germline V gene has CDR1 SGHRS and CDR2 YFSETQ. The CDR3 spells CASSSPEGLAGAADEQFF. The CDR3 DNA follows: TGCGCCAGCAGCTCTCCCGAGGGGCTAGCGGGAGCAGCGGATGAGCAGTTCTTC.

The rearrangement uses TRBV19 and TRBJ1-4; the D gene is possibly TRBD1 (6 bases). With 5 bases removed from V and 5 bases from J, the gap between germline ends came to 12 bases. This CDR3 has 14 residues. The germline gives CDR1 LNHDA, CDR2 SQIVND (reference sequence). The CDR3 region has the DNA TGTGCCAGTAGTGAACAGGGTATAAATGAAAAACTGTTTTTT. Encoded protein: CASSEQGINEKLFF.

The chain combines TRBV28 with TRBJ2-3, with 10 nucleotides matching TRBD2. The germline gives CDR1 MDHEN, CDR2 SYDVKM. This CDR3 is 15 amino acids long. The trim removed 6 bases at V and 7 bases at J, leaving 10 bases unmatched. The CDR3 nucleotides are TGTGCCAGCAGGGGACTAGCGCCTGTTCTAAATACGCAGTATTTT. It translates to CASRGLAPVLNTQYF.

CDR3 sequence (DNA): TGTGCCTGTTCCAGGGTCCAAGGTGAAAAACTGTTTTTT. Translation: CACSRVQGEKLFF. V usage is TRBV30 and J usage is TRBJ1-4; D perhaps matches TRBD1 (5 bases). The CDR3 spans 13 residues. V was clipped by 6 bases and J by 7 bases, with 15 bases between them. The germline V gene has CDR1 GTSNPN and CDR2 SVGIG (reference sequence).

V gene TRBV7-2 combines with J gene TRBJ1-3; D not resolved. The CDR3 contains 14 residues. The germline gives CDR1 SGHTA, CDR2 FQGNSA. V lost 2 bases and J 4 bases, leaving 9 bases between the germline ends. DNA of the CDR3: TGTGCCAGCAGCTTATCCCGCGGGGGAAACACCATATATTTT. The encoded protein is CASSLSRGGNTIYF.

The V gene is TRBV6-2 or TRBV6-3, the J gene TRBJ1-5, with 7 positions matching TRBD1. The germline V gene has CDR1 MNHEY and CDR2 SVGEGT. Trimming took 6 bases from V and 6 from J; bases not matched to a gene: 8. This CDR3 has 14 residues. The CDR3 sequence: CASSGTAHFQPQHF. The CDR3 DNA is TGTGCCAGCAGCGGGACAGCCCACTTTCAGCCCCAGCATTTT.

The table lists this clone with a few counts. The chain has TRBV18 and TRBJ1-5, with 10 bases lining up with TRBD1. V was clipped by 1 base and J by 2 bases; unmatched bases: 8. The CDR3 is 18 amino acids. Germline V lookup: CDR1 KGHSH, CDR2 LQKENI. Here the CDR3 DNA reads TGTGCCAGCTCACCACGTGGACCAGGGACAGGGGGCAATCAGCCCCAGCATTTT. As protein: CASSPRGPGTGGNQPQHF.

The rearrangement uses TRBV29-1 and TRBJ2-1; D is perhaps TRBD1 (6 bases). Between the trimmed V and J ends, which lost 4 bases and 7 bases, there was a span of 20 bases. The CDR3 spans 15 residues. CDR1 and CDR2 from the germline V gene are SQVTM and ANQGSEA. CDR3 sequence (DNA): TGCAGCGTTGCCCCGGACAGTTCACCGGGGAATGAGCAGTTCTTC. Amino acids: CSVAPDSSPGNEQFF.

This chain links TRBV7-8 with TRBJ2-2, with a possible D match to TRBD2 (5 bases). Germline V gene sequence: CDR1 SGHVS, CDR2 FQNEAQ. The CDR3 spans 14 residues. The ends were cut back, 1 base at V and 7 bases at J, with 10 bases in the middle. In nucleotides, the CDR3 is TGTGCCAGCAGCTTAGGGCCCGGGAACGGGGAGCTGTTTTTT. Its translation is CASSLGPGNGELFF.

The chain links TRBV3-1 (or the pseudogene TRBV3-2) to TRBJ1-5; D is uncertain. Germline assignment: CDR1 LGHDT and CDR2 YNNKEL (reference sequence). The V and J ends lost 4 bases and 3 bases respectively, with 16 bases between them. This CDR3 comprises 16 residues. DNA for the CDR3: TGTGCCAGCAGCCGCCCCTATGGAGGGATCAATCAGCCCCAGCATTTT. Protein product: CASSRPYGGINQPQHF.

The chain combines TRBV10-3 with TRBJ1-6; no reliable D call. Germline-derived CDR1 and CDR2 are ENHRY and SYGVKD. V shed 8 bases and J shed 6 bases, with 11 bases lying between them. This CDR3 has 13 amino acids. The CDR3 nucleotides are TGTGCCATCTCTCCCGAGCGTAATTCACCCCTCCACTTT. As protein: CAISPERNSPLHF.

This clone came up once. This chain connects TRBV20-1 to TRBJ1-2; TRBD1 might be the D (6 bases). Trimming stripped 3 bases from V and 4 bases from J, with 15 bases between. This CDR3 has 14 residues. CDR1 and CDR2 (germline): DFQATT, SNEGSKA (reference sequence). The CDR3 DNA follows: TGCAGTGCTAGTACTGGACAGCCGCTCTATGGCTACACCTTC. Translating it yields CSASTGQPLYGYTF.

This clone has a handful of counts. The chain couples TRBV4-3 to TRBJ2-1, with 7 nucleotides matching TRBD1. The germline V gene encodes CDR1 LGHNA and CDR2 YSLEER. The CDR3 is made up of 14 amino acids. V was clipped by 4 bases and J by 6 bases; unmatched bases: 6. The CDR3 reads CASSRTTGSNEQFF. In DNA, the CDR3 is TGCGCCAGCAGCCGAACGACAGGGTCCAATGAGCAGTTCTTC.

The gene calls are TRBV27 and TRBJ2-7, with D possibly TRBD2 on 7 matching bases. This CDR3 has 16 residues. V dropped 6 bases and J dropped 9 bases, with 27 bases sitting between them. CDR1 is MNHEY and CDR2 is SMNVEV in the germline V gene (reference sequence). The CDR3, as DNA: TGTGCCAGCAGCCCCACGGTAGGGGGGGTAATGGCTGGGCAGTACTTC. Translating gives CASSPTVGGVMAGQYF.

This sequence joins TRBV4-3 and TRBJ2-7; D is unresolved. The CDR3 is 16 amino acids. Germline V gene data show CDR1 as LGHNA and CDR2 as YSLEER. Trimming shortened V by 0 bases and J by 4 bases, and 16 bases separated the two germline ends. For the CDR3, the DNA is TGCGCCAGCAGCCAAGATTATCAGCGTGATGCTTACGAGCAGTACTTC. Translated: CASSQDYQRDAYEQYF.

The rearrangement joins TRBV19 to TRBJ2-1, with D possibly matching TRBD2 (6 bases). This CDR3 is built from 16 residues. V lost 0 bases, J lost 7 bases, and 16 bases lay in between. Per germline, CDR1 LNHDA and CDR2 SQIVND (reference sequence). The CDR3 region is CASSIDRLGTWNEQFF. CDR3 DNA sequence: TGTGCCAGTAGTATAGACCGACTAGGAACTTGGAATGAGCAGTTCTTC.

The chain links TRBV23-1 to TRBJ1-3, with TRBD1 identical over 7 bases. TRBV23-1 is placed among ORFs of uncertain function. The V and J ends lost 2 bases and 0 bases, in that order; junction bases with no gene match: 13. There are 19 residues in the CDR3. The CDR3 region is CASSQSPLRQGYSGNTIYF. In DNA form, the CDR3 reads TGCGCCAGCAGTCAAAGTCCCCTCCGACAGGGTTACTCTGGAAACACCATATATTTT.

The V gene is TRBV19, the J gene TRBJ2-7, with TRBD2 matching 11 bases. This CDR3 contains 15 residues. The germline gives CDR1 LNHDA, CDR2 SQIVND (reference sequence). V shed 5 bases, J shed 0 bases, and the junction held 3 bases outside the gene matches. Written as DNA, the CDR3 is TGTGCCAGTAGTTTAGCGGGAGGGAGCTCCTACGAGCAGTACTTC. Translating it yields CASSLAGGSSYEQYF.

The CDR3 sequence is CASSDGGRRDAKNIQYF. CDR3 coding DNA: TGTGCCAGCAGTGATGGGGGCCGTAGGGACGCCAAAAACATTCAGTACTTC. The V and J genes are TRBV25-1 and TRBJ2-4; maybe TRBD1 (6 bases). CDR1 MGHDK and CDR2 SYGVNS come from the germline V gene. V dropped 3 bases and J dropped 1 base, with 16 bases sitting between them. The CDR3 runs 17 residues.

The chain uses TRBV11-2 and TRBJ2-7; 8 nucleotides align to TRBD1. V dropped 5 bases and J dropped 3; count of bases not matched to a gene: 12. CDR1 and CDR2 (germline): SGHAT, FQNNGV. The CDR3 consists of 16 residues. The CDR3 DNA is TGTGCCAGCAGCAAGGACAGGGTGGATCGTGGCTACGAGCAGTACTTC. Translation: CASSKDRVDRGYEQYF.

V and J are TRBV6-6 and TRBJ2-7; TRBD2 matches 7 bases. Trimming removed 7 bases from V and 5 bases from J; junction bases left unmatched: 11. The CDR3 consists of 14 residues. In germline, CDR1 is MNHNY, CDR2 SVGAGI (reference sequence). The CDR3 loop is CASTRREGPNEQYF. For the CDR3, the DNA is TGTGCCAGCACCCGGAGGGAGGGACCCAACGAGCAGTACTTC.

The sample holds a few counts of this clone. This chain uses TRBV30 with TRBJ1-2, with D maybe TRBD1 (5 bases). This CDR3 has 12 amino acids. V was clipped by 5 bases and J by 3 bases, with 10 bases between them. Germline V lookup: CDR1 GTSNPN, CDR2 SVGIG (reference sequence). CDR3 amino acids: CAWAREYYGYTF. CDR3 nucleotides: TGTGCCTGGGCCAGGGAATACTATGGCTACACCTTC.

The J gene is TRBJ1-2, the V gene TRBV5-1; D is perhaps TRBD1 (5 bases). Trimming left V 0 bases short and J 6 bases short, with 12 bases between. Germline loops: CDR1 SGHRS, CDR2 YFSETQ. CDR3 length: 14 amino acids. The CDR3 bases are TGCGCCAGCAGCTTGGCCGGGGGGTATGATGGCTACACCTTC. Protein product: CASSLAGGYDGYTF.

This clone was seen a handful of times. This chain uses TRBV28 with TRBJ1-4; D is unclear. This CDR3 has 14 residues. The germline V gene encodes CDR1 MDHEN and CDR2 SYDVKM. V lost 3 bases and J lost 3, with 8 bases in between. The CDR3 bases are TGTGCCAGCAGTTTGGTACAGCCTAATGAAAAACTGTTTTTT. Its translation is CASSLVQPNEKLFF.

There are a few counts of this clone. This chain joins TRBV11-1 and TRBJ2-1, with 9 positions matching TRBD2. CDR1 is SGHAT, CDR2 FQDESV, per germline (reference sequence). V trimming: 4 bases; J trimming: 2 bases; junction bases outside the gene matches: 0. The CDR3 loop spans 14 amino acids. CDR3 coding DNA: TGTGCCAGCAGCTCTAGCGGGGCCTACAATGAGCAGTTCTTC. Translating gives CASSSSGAYNEQFF.

The chain links TRBV7-6 to TRBJ2-7, with 12 bases that match TRBD1. Germline V gene data show CDR1 as SGHVS and CDR2 as FNYEAQ. V shed 5 bases, J shed 6 bases, and the junction held 11 bases outside the gene matches. CDR3 length: 16 amino acids. The CDR3 region has the DNA TGTGCCAGCAGCGAAGGCGCCGGGACAGGGGGCTTCGAGCAGTACTTC. It encodes CASSEGAGTGGFEQYF.

The V gene is TRBV18, the J gene TRBJ1-1, with 11 bases matching TRBD1. The CDR3 extends over 16 amino acids. Germline V gene data show CDR1 as KGHSH and CDR2 as LQKENI. The ends lost 4 bases at V and 2 bases at J; junction bases unmatched: 6. CDR3 in DNA: TGTGCCAGCTCACAAGGACAGGGGGCACCTAACACTGAAGCTTTCTTT. Translated, it gives CASSQGQGAPNTEAFF. Based on the CDR3 plus reference TRBV18 and TRBJ1-1, the full variable domain is NAGVMQNPRHLVRRRGQEARLRCSPMKGHSHVYWYRQLPEEGLKFMVYLQKENIIDESGMPKERFSAEFPKEGPSILRIQQVVRGDSAAYFCASSQGQGAPNTEAFFGQGTRLTVV.

The chain employs TRBV6-5 and TRBJ1-2; a possible D gene is TRBD1 (6 bases). The CDR3 has 14 residues. Per the germline V gene, CDR1 is MNHEY and CDR2 is SVGAGI. The V gene lost 6 bases and the J gene lost 0 bases, with 11 bases spanning the gap. Here the CDR3 reads CASRAGGSNYGYTF. The DNA for the CDR3 is TGTGCCAGCAGGGCTGGGGGCTCTAACTATGGCTACACCTTC.

The CDR3 coding sequence is TGTGCCAGCAGCGGCCTACAGGGGAAGGTGCCTGAAGCTTTCTTT. Translating gives CASSGLQGKVPEAFF. The genes are TRBV9 and TRBJ1-1; 7 positions match TRBD1. The CDR3 length is 15 residues. Germline V lookup: CDR1 SGDLS, CDR2 YYNGEE. Germline trimming cut 3 bases from V and 6 bases from J; bases unmatched to any gene: 11.